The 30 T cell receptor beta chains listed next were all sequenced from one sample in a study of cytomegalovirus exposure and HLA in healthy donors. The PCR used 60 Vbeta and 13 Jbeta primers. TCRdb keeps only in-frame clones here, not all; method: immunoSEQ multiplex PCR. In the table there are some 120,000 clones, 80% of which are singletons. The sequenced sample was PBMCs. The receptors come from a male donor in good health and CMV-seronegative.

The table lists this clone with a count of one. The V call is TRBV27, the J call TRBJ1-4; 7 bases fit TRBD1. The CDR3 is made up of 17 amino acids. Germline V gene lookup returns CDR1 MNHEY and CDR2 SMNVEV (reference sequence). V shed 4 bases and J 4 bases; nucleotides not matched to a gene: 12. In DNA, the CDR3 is TGTGCCAGCAGTTCAAGGACAGGTCGGGCCTTTAATGAAAAACTGTTTTTT. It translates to CASSSRTGRAFNEKLFF.

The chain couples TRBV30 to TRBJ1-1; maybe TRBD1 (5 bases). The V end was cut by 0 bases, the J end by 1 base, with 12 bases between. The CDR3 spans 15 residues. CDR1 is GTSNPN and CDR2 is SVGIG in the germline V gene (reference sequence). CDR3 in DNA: TGTGCCTGGAGTGTGCTGGGCGGGACGAACACTGAAGCTTTCTTT. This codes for CAWSVLGGTNTEAFF. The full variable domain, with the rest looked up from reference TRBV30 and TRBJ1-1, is SQTIHQWPATLVQPVGSPLSLECTVEGTSNPNLYWYRQAAGRGLQLLFYSVGIGQISSEVPQNLSASRPQDRQFILSSKKLLLSDSGFYLCAWSVLGGTNTEAFFGQGTRLTVV.

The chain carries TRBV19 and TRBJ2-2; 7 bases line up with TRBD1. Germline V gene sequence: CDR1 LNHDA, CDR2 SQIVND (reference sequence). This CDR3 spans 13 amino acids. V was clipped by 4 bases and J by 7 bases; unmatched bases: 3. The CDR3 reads CASSKTGNGELFF. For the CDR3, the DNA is TGTGCCAGTAGTAAGACAGGGAACGGGGAGCTGTTTTTT.

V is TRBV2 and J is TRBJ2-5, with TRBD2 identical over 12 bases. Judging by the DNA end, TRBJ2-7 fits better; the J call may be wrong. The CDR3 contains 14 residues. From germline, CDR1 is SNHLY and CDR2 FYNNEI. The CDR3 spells CASKTSGRTYEQYF. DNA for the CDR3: TGTGCCAGCAAAACTAGCGGGAGGACCTACGAGCAGTACTTC.

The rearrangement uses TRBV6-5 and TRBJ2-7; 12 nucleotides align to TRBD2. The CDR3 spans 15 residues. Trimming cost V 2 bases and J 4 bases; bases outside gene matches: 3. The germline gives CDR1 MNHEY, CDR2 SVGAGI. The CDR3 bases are TGTGCCAGCAGTTACCGGCTAGCGGGGGGGTACGAGCAGTACTTC. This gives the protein CASSYRLAGGYEQYF.

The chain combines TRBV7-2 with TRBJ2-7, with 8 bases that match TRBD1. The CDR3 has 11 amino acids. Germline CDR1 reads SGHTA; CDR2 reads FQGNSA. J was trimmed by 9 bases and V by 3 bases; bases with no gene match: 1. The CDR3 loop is CASSFTGGQYF. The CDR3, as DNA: TGTGCCAGCAGCTTCACAGGGGGGCAGTACTTC.

CDR3 sequence: CASSLSSGSGNTIYF. CDR3 sequence (DNA): TGCGCCAGCAGCCTGTCTTCGGGGTCTGGAAACACCATATATTTT. This chain links TRBV5-1 with TRBJ1-3; D uncertain. Germline CDR1 is SGHRS and CDR2 is YFSETQ. The CDR3 contains 15 residues. Trimming pared 4 bases from V and 1 base from J, leaving 12 bases between.

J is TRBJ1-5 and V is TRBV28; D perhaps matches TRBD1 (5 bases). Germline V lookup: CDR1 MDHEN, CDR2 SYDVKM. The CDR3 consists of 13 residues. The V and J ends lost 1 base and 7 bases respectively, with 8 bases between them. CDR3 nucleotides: TGTGCCAGCAGTTTATCGGGGGAACAGCCCCAGCATTTT. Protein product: CASSLSGEQPQHF.

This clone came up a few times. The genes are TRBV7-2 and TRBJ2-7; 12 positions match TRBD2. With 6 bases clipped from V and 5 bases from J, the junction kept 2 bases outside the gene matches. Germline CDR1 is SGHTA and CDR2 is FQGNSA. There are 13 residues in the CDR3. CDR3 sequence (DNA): TGTGCCAGCAGGTGGACTAGCGGGGACGAGCAGTACTTC. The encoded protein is CASRWTSGDEQYF.

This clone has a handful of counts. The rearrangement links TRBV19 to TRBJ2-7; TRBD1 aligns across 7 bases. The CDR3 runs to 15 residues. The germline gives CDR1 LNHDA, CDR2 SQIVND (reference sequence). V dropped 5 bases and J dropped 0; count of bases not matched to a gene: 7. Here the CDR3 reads CASSPWTGASYEQYF. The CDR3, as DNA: TGTGCCAGTAGTCCCTGGACAGGTGCCTCCTACGAGCAGTACTTC.

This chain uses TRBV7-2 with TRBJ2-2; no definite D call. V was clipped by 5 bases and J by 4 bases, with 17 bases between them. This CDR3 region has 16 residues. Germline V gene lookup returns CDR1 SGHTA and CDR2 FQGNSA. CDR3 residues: CASSLYAPSLTGELFF. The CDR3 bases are TGTGCCAGCAGCCTATACGCCCCGTCCCTCACCGGGGAGCTGTTTTTT.

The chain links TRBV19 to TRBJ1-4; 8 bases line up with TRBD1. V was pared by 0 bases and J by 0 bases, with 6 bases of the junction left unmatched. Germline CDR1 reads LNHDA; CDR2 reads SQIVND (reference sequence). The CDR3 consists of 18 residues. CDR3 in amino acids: CASSIDRDRGATNEKLFF. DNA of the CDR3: TGTGCCAGTAGTATAGATCGAGACAGGGGAGCAACTAATGAAAAACTGTTTTTT. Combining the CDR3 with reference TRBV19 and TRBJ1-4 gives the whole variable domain DGGITQSPKYLFRKEGQNVTLSCEQNLNHDAMYWYRQDPGQGLRLIYYSQIVNDFQKGDIAEGYSVSREKKESFPLTVTSAQKNPTAFYLCASSIDRDRGATNEKLFFGSGTQLSVL.

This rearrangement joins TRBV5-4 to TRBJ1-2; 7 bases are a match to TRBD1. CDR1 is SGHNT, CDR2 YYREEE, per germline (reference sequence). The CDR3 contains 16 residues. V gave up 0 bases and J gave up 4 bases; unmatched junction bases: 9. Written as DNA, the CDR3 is TGTGCCAGCAGCTTGGGCAGGGGGATTCTCAGCTATGGCTACACCTTC. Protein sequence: CASSLGRGILSYGYTF.

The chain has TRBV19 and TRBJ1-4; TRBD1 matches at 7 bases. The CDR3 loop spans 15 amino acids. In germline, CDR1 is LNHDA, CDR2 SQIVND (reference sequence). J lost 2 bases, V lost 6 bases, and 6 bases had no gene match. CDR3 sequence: CASRASGGTNEKLFF. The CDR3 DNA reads TGTGCCAGTAGGGCCTCAGGGGGGACTAATGAAAAACTGTTTTTT.

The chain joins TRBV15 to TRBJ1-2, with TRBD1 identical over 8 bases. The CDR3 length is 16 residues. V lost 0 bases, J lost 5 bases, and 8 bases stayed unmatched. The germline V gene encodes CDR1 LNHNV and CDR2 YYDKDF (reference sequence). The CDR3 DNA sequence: TGTGCCACCAGCAGAGATGGTGGGACAGGCCGTTATGGCTACACCTTC. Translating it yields CATSRDGGTGRYGYTF.

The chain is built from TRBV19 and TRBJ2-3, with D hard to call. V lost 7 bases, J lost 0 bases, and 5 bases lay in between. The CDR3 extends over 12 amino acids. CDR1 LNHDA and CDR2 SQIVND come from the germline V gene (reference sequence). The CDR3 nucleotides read TGTGCCAGTAAAGAGAGCACAGATACGCAGTATTTT. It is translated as CASKESTDTQYF.

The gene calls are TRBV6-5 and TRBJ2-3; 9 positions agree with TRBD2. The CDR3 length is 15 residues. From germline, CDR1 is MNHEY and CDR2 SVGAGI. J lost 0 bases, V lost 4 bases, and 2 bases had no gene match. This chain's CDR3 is CASSSAGGSTDTQYF. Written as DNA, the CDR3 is TGTGCCAGCAGTTCAGCGGGGGGTAGCACAGATACGCAGTATTTT.

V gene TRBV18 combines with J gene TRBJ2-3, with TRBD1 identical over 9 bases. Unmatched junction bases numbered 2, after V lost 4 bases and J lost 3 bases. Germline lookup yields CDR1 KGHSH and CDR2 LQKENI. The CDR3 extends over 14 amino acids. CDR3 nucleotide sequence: TGTGCCAGCTCACTGGGACAGGGAACAGATACGCAGTATTTT. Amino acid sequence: CASSLGQGTDTQYF. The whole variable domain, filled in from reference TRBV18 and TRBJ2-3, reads NAGVMQNPRHLVRRRGQEARLRCSPMKGHSHVYWYRQLPEEGLKFMVYLQKENIIDESGMPKERFSAEFPKEGPSILRIQQVVRGDSAAYFCASSLGQGTDTQYFGPGTRLTVL.

CDR3 DNA: TGTGCCAGCAGTGACTCTCAGGGTACTAGCACAGATACGCAGTATTTT. Its translation is CASSDSQGTSTDTQYF. The chain combines TRBV6-4 with TRBJ2-3, with D tentatively TRBD1 (5 bases). Germline values: CDR1 MRHNA, CDR2 SNTAGT. The CDR3 runs 16 residues. V was clipped by 0 bases and J by 0 bases, with 10 bases between them.

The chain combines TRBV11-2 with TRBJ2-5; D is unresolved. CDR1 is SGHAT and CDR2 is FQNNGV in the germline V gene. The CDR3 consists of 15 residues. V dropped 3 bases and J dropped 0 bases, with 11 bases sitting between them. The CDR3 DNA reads TGTGCCAGCAGCTTCCGGAGACTCCACCAAGAGACCCAGTACTTC. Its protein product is CASSFRRLHQETQYF. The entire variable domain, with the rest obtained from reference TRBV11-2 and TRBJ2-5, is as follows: EAGVAQSPRYKIIEKRQSVAFWCNPISGHATLYWYQQILGQGPKLLIQFQNNGVVDDSQLPKDRFSAERLKGVDSTLKIQPAKLEDSAVYLCASSFRRLHQETQYFGPGTRLLVL.

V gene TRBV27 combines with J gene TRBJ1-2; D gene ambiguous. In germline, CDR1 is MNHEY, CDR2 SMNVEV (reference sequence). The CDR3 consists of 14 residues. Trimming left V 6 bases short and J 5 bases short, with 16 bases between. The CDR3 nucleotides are TGTGCCAGCAGCTCGTACAGATTTTCTTATGGCTACACCTTC. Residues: CASSSYRFSYGYTF.

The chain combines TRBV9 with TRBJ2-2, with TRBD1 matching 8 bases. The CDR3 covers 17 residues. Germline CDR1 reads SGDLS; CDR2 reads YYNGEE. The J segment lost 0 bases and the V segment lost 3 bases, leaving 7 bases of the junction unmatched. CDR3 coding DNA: TGTGCCAGCAGCGGCTACCAGGGGGCCGCGAACACCGGGGAGCTGTTTTTT. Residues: CASSGYQGAANTGELFF.

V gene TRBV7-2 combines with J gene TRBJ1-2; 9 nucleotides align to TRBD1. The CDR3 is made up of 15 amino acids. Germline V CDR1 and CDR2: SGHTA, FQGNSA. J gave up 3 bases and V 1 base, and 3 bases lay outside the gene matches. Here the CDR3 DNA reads TGTGCCAGCAGCTTAGAGGGGACAGGGTACTATGGCTACACCTTC. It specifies CASSLEGTGYYGYTF.

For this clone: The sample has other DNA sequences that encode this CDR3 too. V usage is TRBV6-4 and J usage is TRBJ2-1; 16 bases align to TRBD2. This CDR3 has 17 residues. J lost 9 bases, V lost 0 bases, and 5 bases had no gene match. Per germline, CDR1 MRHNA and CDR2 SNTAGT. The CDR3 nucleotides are TGTGCCAGCAGTGACTCGGGACTAGCGGGGGGGCCCGGTGAGCAGTTCTTC. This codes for CASSDSGLAGGPGEQFF.

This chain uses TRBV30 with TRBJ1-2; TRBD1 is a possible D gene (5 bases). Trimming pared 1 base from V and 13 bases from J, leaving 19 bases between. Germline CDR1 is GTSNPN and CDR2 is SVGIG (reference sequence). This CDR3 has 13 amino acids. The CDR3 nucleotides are TGTGCCTGGAGTGCCCGTGACAGTGTCCCACCCACCTTC. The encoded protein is CAWSARDSVPPTF.

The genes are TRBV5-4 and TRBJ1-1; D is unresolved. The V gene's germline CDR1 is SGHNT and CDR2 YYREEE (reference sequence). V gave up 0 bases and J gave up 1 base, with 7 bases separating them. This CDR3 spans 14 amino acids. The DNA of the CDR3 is TGTGCCAGCAGCTTGGTTGCGGGGAACACTGAAGCTTTCTTT. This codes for CASSLVAGNTEAFF.

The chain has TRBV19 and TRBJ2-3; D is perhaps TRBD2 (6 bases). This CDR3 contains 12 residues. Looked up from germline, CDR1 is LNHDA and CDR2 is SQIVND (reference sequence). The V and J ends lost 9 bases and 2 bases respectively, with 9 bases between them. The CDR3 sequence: CASRRDTDTQYF. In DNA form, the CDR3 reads TGTGCCAGCCGGCGGGACACAGATACGCAGTATTTT.

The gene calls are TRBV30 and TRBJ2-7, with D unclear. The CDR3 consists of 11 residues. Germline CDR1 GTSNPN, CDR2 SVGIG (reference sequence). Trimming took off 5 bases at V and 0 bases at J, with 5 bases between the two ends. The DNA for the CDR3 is TGTGCCTGGTCGTCCTCCTACGAGCAGTACTTC. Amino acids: CAWSSSYEQYF.

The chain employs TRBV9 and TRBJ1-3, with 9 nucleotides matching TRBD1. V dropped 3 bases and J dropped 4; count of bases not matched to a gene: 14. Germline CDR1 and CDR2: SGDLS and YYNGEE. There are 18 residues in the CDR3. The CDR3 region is CASSGGQGTRAFGNTIYF. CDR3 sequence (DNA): TGTGCCAGCAGCGGTGGACAGGGGACGCGTGCTTTCGGAAACACCATATATTTT.

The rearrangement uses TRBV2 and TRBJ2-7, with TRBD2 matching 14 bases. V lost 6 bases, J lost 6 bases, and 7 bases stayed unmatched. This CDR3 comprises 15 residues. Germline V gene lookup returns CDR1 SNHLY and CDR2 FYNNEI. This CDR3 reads CASRDGTSGGPEQYF. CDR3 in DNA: TGTGCCAGCAGGGACGGGACTAGCGGGGGTCCCGAGCAGTACTTC.